The 16 T cell receptor beta chains reported below all come from one sample, sequenced in a study of identical twins. Each CDR3 protein is one row after TCRdb ran MiXCR on the 5' RACE reads. The sample carries around 670,000 distinct CDR3 sequences, roughly 6% recorded once. Sequenced sample: naive T cells sorted from blood. Every receptor here comes from a young man in good health.

This clonotype was seen only a few times. The J gene is TRBJ2-5, the V gene TRBV27; a weak D match, TRBD1 (5 bases). Trimming took off 6 bases at V and 1 base at J, with 18 bases between the two ends. Germline V lookup: CDR1 MNHEY, CDR2 SMNVEV (reference sequence). CDR3 length: 16 residues. The CDR3 nucleotides read TGTGCCAGCAGCCTAGGGGCTAGGGCACTCCAAGAGACCCAGTACTTC. This codes for CASSLGARALQETQYF.

This clonotype turned up a few times. This rearrangement joins TRBV5-1 to TRBJ1-1; D gene uncertain. CDR1 and CDR2 from the germline V gene are SGHRS and YFSETQ. There are 14 residues in the CDR3. The V and J ends lost 4 bases and 4 bases respectively, with 14 bases between them. The CDR3 region is CASSLQASSTEAFF. The CDR3 nucleotides read TGCGCCAGCAGCCTGCAAGCTAGCTCCACTGAAGCTTTCTTT.

The CDR3, as DNA: TGTGCCAGCAGCGCCACATCGAATTACTACGAGCAGTACTTC. It yields the protein CASSATSNYYEQYF. The genes are TRBV11-1 and TRBJ2-7; D gene unclear. From germline, CDR1 is SGHAT and CDR2 FQDESV (reference sequence). The CDR3 contains 14 residues. Between the trimmed V and J ends, which lost 5 bases and 3 bases, there was a span of 14 bases. The full variable domain, with the rest looked up from reference TRBV11-1 and TRBJ2-7, is EAEVAQSPRYKITEKSQAVAFWCDPISGHATLYWYRQILGQGPELLVQFQDESVVDDSQLPKDRFSAERLKGVDSTLKIQPAELGDSAMYLCASSATSNYYEQYFGPGTRLTVT.

This clonotype showed up just a few times. The chain combines TRBV12-3 or TRBV12-4 with TRBJ2-5; tentative D call: TRBD1 (5 bases). The CDR3 has 12 amino acids. V lost 6 bases and J lost 5, with 10 bases in between. Written as DNA, the CDR3 is TGTGCCAGCAGAACAGGACCGGAGACCCAGTACTTC. Translated: CASRTGPETQYF.

This clonotype was picked up a small number of times. The chain uses TRBV11-1 and TRBJ2-1; 9 positions match TRBD1. Germline CDR1 reads SGHAT; CDR2 reads FQDESV (reference sequence). The J segment lost 8 bases and the V segment lost 2 bases, leaving 22 bases of the junction unmatched. The CDR3 covers 20 residues. The CDR3 region has the DNA TGTGCCAGCAGCTTAACGAGGGACAGGGCCCTACAATTTTACGCCGATGAGCAGTTCTTC. As protein: CASSLTRDRALQFYADEQFF.

This clonotype was counted at least ten times. The chain recombines TRBV12-3 or TRBV12-4 with TRBJ2-1, with 9 bases that match TRBD1. Trimming removed 5 bases from V and 5 bases from J; junction bases left unmatched: 7. This CDR3 contains 15 residues. As DNA, the CDR3 is TGTGCCAGCAGTATCGGACAGGGGTCAAACAATGAGCAGTTCTTC. Protein product: CASSIGQGSNNEQFF.

At least ten counts were recorded for this clonotype. The gene calls are TRBV5-1 and TRBJ2-7; D gene unclear. The CDR3 is 12 amino acids. Trimming removed 5 bases from V and 6 bases from J, with 12 bases in between. Germline CDR1 is SGHRS and CDR2 is YFSETQ. CDR3 sequence (DNA): TGCGCCAGCAGAAGGTGGGCCACCGAGCAGTACGTC. This sequence encodes CASRRWATEQYV.

This clonotype came up a few times. This chain connects TRBV19 to TRBJ2-1; tentatively, D is TRBD1 or TRBD2 (5 bases each). This CDR3 is 14 amino acids long. Germline-derived CDR1 and CDR2 are LNHDA and SQIVND (reference sequence). V lost 4 bases, J lost 6 bases, and 13 bases lay in between. The CDR3 DNA reads TGTGCCAGTAGTACGGGGCCCGGTGCCAATGAGCAGTTCTTC. Translated, it gives CASSTGPGANEQFF.

A few counts support this clonotype. The CDR3 DNA reads as TGCGCCAGCAGCTTGGCCGGGGGGATAGCCAAAAACATTCAGTACTTC. Translation: CASSLAGGIAKNIQYF. This chain links TRBV5-1 with TRBJ2-4; 7 bases match TRBD2. CDR3 length: 16 amino acids. V trimming: 0 bases; J trimming: 0 bases; junction bases outside the gene matches: 3. Germline lookup yields CDR1 SGHRS and CDR2 YFSETQ.

This clonotype was counted many times. This chain joins TRBV7-9 and TRBJ2-7; D perhaps matches TRBD1 (6 bases). The CDR3 has 15 residues. Per the germline V gene, CDR1 is SEHNR and CDR2 is FQNEAQ (reference sequence). V was pared by 2 bases and J by 5 bases, with 16 bases between. CDR3 coding DNA: TGTGCCAGCAGCTTAAACACAGGGCTAAACCACGAGCAGTACTTC. Translation gives CASSLNTGLNHEQYF. The whole variable domain, remainder taken from reference TRBV7-9 and TRBJ2-7, is DTGVSQNPRHKITKRGQNVTFRCDPISEHNRLYWYRQTLGQGPEFLTYFQNEAQLEKSRLLSDRFSAERPKGSFSTLEIQRTEQGDSAMYLCASSLNTGLNHEQYFGPGTRLTVT.

The chain employs TRBV20-1 and TRBJ2-5; D gene unclear. Trimming removed 6 bases from V and 5 bases from J, with 16 bases in between. CDR1 and CDR2 (germline): DFQATT, SNEGSKA (reference sequence). This CDR3 region has 13 residues. In DNA, the CDR3 is TGCAGTGCAAATCTAGGGATCGGGGAGACCCAGTACTTC. This sequence encodes CSANLGIGETQYF.

This clonotype has a count of ten or more. J is TRBJ2-1 and V is TRBV5-6, with D possibly being TRBD2 (5 bases). V lost 0 bases and J lost 15, with 13 bases in between. CDR3 length: 12 amino acids. Germline values: CDR1 SGHDT, CDR2 YYEEEE. CDR3 residues: CASSLASQETFF. The CDR3 nucleotides read TGTGCCAGCAGCTTGGCTAGCCAAGAGACGTTCTTC.

This clonotype was counted at least ten times. V is TRBV29-1 and J is TRBJ1-1, with D uncertain. This CDR3 contains 12 residues. Germline CDR1 reads SQVTM; CDR2 reads ANQGSEA. The CDR3 DNA follows: TGCAGTCTCGGCGGGGTGAGCACTGAAGCTTTCTTT. Translating gives CSLGGVSTEAFF.

The table lists this clonotype with a few counts. The chain employs TRBV20-1 and TRBJ2-1; perhaps TRBD2 as D (6 bases). Germline V lookup: CDR1 DFQATT, CDR2 SNEGSKA (reference sequence). Trimming pared 2 bases from V and 0 bases from J, leaving 8 bases between. The CDR3 is made up of 14 amino acids. CDR3 loop: CSARKRASYNEQFF. Written as DNA, the CDR3 is TGCAGTGCTAGAAAGCGGGCCTCCTACAATGAGCAGTTCTTC.

The table lists this clonotype with a few counts. The J gene is TRBJ1-2, the V gene TRBV5-6; no clear D gene. V was clipped by 2 bases and J by 4 bases, with 21 bases between them. The germline gives CDR1 SGHDT, CDR2 YYEEEE. CDR3 length: 17 residues. The CDR3 sequence is CASSFFREHHTGYGYTF. CDR3 in DNA: TGTGCCAGCAGCTTCTTTCGCGAACACCACACCGGCTATGGCTACACCTTC.

In this sample, this clonotype turned up many times. The rearrangement joins TRBV20-1 to TRBJ2-1; D possibly corresponds to TRBD1 (6 bases). The length of the CDR3 is 12 residues. CDR1 and CDR2 (germline): DFQATT, SNEGSKA (reference sequence). V lost 5 bases and J 5 bases, leaving 10 bases between the germline ends. CDR3 protein: CSAGTHNNEQFF. The CDR3 DNA sequence: TGCAGTGCTGGGACACACAACAATGAGCAGTTCTTC.